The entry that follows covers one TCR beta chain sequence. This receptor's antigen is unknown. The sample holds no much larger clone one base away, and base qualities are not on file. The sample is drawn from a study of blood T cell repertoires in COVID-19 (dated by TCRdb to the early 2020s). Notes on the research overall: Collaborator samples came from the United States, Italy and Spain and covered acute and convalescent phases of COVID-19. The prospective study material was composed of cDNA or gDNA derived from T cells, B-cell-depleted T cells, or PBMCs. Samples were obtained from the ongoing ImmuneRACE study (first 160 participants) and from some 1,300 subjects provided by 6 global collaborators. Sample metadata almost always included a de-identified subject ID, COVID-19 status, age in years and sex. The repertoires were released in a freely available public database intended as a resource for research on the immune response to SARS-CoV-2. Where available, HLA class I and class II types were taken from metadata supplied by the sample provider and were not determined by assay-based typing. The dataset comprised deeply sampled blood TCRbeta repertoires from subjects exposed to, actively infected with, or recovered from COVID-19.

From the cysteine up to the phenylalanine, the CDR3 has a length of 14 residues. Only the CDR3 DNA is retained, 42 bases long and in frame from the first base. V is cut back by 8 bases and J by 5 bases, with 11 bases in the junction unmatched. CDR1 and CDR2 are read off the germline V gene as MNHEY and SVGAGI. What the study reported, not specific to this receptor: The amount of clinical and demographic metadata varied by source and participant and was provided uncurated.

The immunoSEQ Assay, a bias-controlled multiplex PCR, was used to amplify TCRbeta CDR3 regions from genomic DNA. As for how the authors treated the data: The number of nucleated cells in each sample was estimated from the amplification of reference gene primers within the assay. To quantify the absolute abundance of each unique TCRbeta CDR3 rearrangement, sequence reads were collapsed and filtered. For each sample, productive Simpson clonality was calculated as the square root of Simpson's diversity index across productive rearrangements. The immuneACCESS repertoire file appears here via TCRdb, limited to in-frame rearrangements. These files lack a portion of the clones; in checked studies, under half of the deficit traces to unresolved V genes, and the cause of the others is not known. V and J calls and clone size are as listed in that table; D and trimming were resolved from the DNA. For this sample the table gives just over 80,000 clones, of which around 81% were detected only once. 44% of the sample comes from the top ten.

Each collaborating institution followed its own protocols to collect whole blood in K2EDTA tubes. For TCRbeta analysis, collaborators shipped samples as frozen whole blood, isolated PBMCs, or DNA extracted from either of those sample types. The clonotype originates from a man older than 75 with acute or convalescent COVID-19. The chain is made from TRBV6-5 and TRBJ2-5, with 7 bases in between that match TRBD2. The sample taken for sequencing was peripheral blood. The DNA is TGTGCCAGCTTCCCAGCGGGAAGAGAGGAGACCCAGTACTTC. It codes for CASFPAGREETQYF.